This TCR beta chain was recovered during a study of blood T cell repertoires in COVID-19. The CDR3 spans 15 residues. The V gene's germline CDR1 is SGDLS and CDR2 YYNGEE. Trimming took off 1 base at V and 1 base at J, with 10 bases between the two ends. Original processing methods: Amplification from reference gene primers served as the basis for estimated nucleated cell counts. Measured with immunoSEQ multiplex PCR; TCRdb has only the in-frame clones, and not every one. That table furnishes V, J and clone size, whereas the DNA furnished D and trimming. The sample has around 18,000 clones, 75% to 95% seen once.

Sequenced input: peripheral blood. The receptor's source is a human donor in a cohort sampled during active COVID-19. This chain uses TRBV9 with TRBJ2-3, with a tentative D call TRBD2 (6 bases). The DNA for the CDR3 is TGTGCCAGCAGCGTACGCGGGGTGGGCACAGATACGCAGTATTTT. Translation gives CASSVRGVGTDTQYF.